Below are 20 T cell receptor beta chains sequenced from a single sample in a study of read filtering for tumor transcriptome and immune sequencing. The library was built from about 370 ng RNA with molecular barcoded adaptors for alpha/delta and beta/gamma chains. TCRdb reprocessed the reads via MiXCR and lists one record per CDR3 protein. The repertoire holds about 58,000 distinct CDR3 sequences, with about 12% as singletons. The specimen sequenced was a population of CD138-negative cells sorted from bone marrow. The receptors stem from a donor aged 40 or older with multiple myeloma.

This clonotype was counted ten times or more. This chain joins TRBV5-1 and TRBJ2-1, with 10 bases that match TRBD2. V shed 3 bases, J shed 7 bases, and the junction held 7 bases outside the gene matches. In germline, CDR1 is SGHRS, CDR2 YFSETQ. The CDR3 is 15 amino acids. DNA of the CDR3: TGCGCCAGCAGCTCTAGCGGGGGATACCGGAATGAGCAGTTCTTC. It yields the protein CASSSSGGYRNEQFF.

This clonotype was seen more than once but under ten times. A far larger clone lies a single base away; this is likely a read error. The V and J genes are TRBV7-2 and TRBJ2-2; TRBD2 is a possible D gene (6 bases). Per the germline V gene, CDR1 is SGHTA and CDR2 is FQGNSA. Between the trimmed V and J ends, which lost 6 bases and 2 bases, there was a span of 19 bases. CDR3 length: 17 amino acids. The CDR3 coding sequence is TGTGCCAGCAGTTTAAGCACCCGGACTACTAACACCGGGGAGCTGTTTTTT. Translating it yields CASSLSTRTTNTGELFF.

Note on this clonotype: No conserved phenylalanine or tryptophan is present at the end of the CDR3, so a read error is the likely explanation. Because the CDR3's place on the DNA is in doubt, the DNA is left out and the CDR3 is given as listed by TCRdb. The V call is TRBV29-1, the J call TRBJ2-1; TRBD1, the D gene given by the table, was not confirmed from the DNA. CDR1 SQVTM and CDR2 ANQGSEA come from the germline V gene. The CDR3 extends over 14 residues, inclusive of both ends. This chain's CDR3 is CSVEDSEGADEQLY.

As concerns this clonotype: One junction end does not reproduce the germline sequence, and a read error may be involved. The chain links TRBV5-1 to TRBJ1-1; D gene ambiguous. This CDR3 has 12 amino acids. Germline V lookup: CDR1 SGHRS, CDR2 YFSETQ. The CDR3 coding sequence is TGTGCCATGAATTCCTGGGGCACTGAAGCTTTCTTT. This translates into CAMNSWGTEAFF.

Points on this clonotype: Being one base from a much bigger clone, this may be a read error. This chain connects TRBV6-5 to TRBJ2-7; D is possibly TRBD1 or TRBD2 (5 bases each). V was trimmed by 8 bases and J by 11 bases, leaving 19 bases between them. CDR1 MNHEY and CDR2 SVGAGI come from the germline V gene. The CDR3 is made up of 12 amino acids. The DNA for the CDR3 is TGTGCCAGCGGCTCCGGGACCGTGGTTGAGTACTTC. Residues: CASGSGTVVEYF.

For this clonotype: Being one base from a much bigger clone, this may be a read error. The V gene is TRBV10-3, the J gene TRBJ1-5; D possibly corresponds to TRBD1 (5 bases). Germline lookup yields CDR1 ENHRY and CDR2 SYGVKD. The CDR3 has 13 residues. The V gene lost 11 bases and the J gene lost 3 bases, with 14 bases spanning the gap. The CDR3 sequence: CAVQSGPNQPQHF. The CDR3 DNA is TGTGCCGTCCAGTCGGGGCCCAATCAGCCCCAGCATTTT.

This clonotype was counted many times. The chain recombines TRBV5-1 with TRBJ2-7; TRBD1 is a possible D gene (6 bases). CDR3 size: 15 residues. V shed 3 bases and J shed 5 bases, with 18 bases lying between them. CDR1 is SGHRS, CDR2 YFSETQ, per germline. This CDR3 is CASSSQGQVGNEQYF. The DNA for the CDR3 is TGCGCCAGCAGCTCCCAGGGGCAGGTCGGCAACGAGCAGTACTTC. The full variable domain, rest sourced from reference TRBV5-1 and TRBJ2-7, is KAGVTQTPRYLIKTRGQQVTLSCSPISGHRSVSWYQQTPGQGLQFLFEYFSETQRNKGNFPGRFSGRQFSNSRSEMNVSTLELGDSALYLCASSSQGQVGNEQYFGPGTRLTVT.

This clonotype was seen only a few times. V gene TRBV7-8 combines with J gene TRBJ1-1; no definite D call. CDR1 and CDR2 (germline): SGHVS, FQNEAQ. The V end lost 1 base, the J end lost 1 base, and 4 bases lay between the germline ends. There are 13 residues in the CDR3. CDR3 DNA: TGTGCCAGCAGCTTAGAAAGGAACACTGAAGCTTTCTTT. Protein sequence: CASSLERNTEAFF. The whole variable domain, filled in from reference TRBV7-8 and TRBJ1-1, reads GAGVSQSPRYKVAKRGQDVALRCDPISGHVSLFWYQQALGQGPEFLTYFQNEAQLDKSGLPSDRFFAERPEGSVSTLKIQRTQQEDSAVYLCASSLERNTEAFFGQGTRLTVV.

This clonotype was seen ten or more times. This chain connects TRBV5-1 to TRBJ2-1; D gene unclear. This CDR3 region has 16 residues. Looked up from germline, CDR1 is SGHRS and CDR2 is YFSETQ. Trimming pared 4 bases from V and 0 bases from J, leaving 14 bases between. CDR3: CASSPGRRSSYNEQFF. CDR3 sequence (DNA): TGCGCCAGCAGCCCCGGGCGGCGTAGCTCCTACAATGAGCAGTTCTTC.

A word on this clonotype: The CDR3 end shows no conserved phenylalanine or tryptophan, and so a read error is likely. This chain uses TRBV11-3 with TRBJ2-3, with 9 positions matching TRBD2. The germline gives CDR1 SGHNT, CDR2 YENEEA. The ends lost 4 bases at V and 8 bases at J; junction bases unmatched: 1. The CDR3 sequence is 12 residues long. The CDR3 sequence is CASSYSGGTQYL. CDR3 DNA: TGTGCCAGCAGCTATAGCGGGGGTACGCAGTATCTT.

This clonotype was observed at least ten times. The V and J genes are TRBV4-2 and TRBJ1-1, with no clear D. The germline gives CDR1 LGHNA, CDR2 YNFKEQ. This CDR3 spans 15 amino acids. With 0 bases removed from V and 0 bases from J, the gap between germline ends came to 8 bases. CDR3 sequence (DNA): TGTGCCAGCAGCCAAGATCACGCAGTGAACACTGAAGCTTTCTTT. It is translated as CASSQDHAVNTEAFF.

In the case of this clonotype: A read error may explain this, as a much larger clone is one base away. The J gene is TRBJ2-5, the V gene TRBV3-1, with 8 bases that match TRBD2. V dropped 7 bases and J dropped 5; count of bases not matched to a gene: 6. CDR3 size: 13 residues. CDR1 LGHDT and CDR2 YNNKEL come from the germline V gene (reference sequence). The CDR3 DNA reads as TGTGCCAGCATGGGTAGCGGGGTGGAGACCCAGTACTTC. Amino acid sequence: CASMGSGVETQYF.

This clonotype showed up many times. CDR3 sequence: CASSFGTANTGELFF. The CDR3 DNA follows: TGCGCCAGCAGCTTTGGGACGGCGAACACCGGGGAGCTGTTTTTT. The rearrangement links TRBV5-1 to TRBJ2-2; D is possibly TRBD1 or TRBD2 (5 bases each). Per the germline V gene, CDR1 is SGHRS and CDR2 is YFSETQ. V was pared by 2 bases and J by 0 bases, with 8 bases between. This CDR3 spans 15 amino acids.

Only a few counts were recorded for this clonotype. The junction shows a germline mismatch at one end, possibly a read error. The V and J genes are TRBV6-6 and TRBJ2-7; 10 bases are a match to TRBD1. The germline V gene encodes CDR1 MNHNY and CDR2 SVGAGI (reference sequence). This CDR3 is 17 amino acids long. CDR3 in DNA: TGTGCCAACAGTTACCTGAGACAGGGGGCGAGCTCCTACGAGCAGTACTTC. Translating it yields CANSYLRQGASSYEQYF.

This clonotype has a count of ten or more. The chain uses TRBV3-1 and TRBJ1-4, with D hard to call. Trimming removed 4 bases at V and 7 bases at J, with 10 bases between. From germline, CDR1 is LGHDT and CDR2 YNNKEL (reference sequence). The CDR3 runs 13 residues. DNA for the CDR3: TGTGCCAGCAGCCCTACGTCAGGTGAAAAACTGTTTTTT. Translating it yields CASSPTSGEKLFF.

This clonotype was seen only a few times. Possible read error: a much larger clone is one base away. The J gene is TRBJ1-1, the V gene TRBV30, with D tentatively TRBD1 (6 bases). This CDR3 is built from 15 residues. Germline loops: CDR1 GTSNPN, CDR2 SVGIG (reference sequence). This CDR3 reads CAWNLQGRMNTEASF. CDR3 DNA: TGTGCCTGGAATCTACAGGGAAGGATGAACACTGAAGCTTCCTTT.

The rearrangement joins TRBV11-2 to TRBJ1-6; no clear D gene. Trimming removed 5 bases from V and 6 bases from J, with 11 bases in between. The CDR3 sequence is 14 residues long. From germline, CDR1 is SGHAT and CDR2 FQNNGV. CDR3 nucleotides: TGTGCCAGCAGCCGACCAATACCTAATTCACCCCTCCACTTT. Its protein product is CASSRPIPNSPLHF.

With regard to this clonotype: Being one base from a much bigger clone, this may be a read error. For the CDR3, the DNA is TGTGCCAGCAACTTCTTGAACACCGGGGAGCTGTTTTTT. Protein: CASNFLNTGELFF. The J gene is TRBJ2-2, the V gene TRBV7-2; D unclear. Germline values: CDR1 SGHTA, CDR2 FQGNSA. V lost 7 bases and J 1 base, leaving 7 bases between the germline ends. This CDR3 spans 13 amino acids.

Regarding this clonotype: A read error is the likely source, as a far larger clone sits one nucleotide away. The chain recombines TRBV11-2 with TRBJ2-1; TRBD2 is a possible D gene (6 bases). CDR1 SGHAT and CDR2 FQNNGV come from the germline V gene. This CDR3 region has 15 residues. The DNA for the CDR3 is TGTGCCAGCAGCAGGGGAGGACTGAGAGCCAATGGGCAGTTCTTC. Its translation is CASSRGGLRANGQFF.

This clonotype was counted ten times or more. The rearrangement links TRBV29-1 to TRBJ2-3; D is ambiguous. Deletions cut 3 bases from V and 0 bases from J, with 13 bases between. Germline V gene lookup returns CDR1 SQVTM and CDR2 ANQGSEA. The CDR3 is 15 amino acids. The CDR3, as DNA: TGCAGCGTTGATGCTGGACCCATTAGCACAGATACGCAGTATTTT. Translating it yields CSVDAGPISTDTQYF.